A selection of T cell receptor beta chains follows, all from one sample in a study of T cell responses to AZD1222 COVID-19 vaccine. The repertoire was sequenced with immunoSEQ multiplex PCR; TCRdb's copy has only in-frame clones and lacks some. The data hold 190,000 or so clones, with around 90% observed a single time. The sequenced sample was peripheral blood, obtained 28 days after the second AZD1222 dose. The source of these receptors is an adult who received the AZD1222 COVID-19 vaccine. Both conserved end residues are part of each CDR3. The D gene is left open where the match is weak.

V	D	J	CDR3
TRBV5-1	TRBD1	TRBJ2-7	CASSLGQETQYF
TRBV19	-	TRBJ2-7	CASSLSGVTYEQYF
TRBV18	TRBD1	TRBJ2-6	CASSRDSSGANVLTF
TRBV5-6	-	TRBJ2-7	CASSLDRADSYEQYF
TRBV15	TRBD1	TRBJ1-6	CATSRSFPGQGPNSPLHF
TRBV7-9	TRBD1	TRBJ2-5	CASSSGQGEETQYF
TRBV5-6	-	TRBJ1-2	CASSLFSGLLEGYTF
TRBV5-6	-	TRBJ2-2	CASRNTGELFF
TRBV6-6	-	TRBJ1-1	CASTPSPGAFNTEAFF
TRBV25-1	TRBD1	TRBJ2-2	CASSETTGVAGELFF
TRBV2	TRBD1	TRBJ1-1	CASSDTDRGDEAFF
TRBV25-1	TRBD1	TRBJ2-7	CASSLTGGVYEQYF
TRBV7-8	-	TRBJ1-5	CASSLDRGGNQPQHF
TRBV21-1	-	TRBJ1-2	CASSTDREDGYTF
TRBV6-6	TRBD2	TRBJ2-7	CASSQSGLAYEQYF
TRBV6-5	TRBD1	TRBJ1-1	CASSFDQGVAGTEAFF
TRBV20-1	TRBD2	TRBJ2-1	CSASGRAGVGNEQFF
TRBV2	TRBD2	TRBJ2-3	CASTGRPGLAGGSRGDTQYF
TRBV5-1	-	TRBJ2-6	CASSSPSPGRAGGANVLTF
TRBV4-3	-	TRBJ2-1	CASSQEGWGARNEQFF
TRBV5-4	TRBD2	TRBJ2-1	CASSLRAGVGNEQFF
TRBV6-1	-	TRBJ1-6	CASSVRANRPDSPLHF
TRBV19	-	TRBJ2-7	CASSIAATGAEAYEQYF
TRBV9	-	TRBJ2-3	CASSATPGDTQYF
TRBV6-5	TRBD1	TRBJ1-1	CASSGTAMPNTEAFF
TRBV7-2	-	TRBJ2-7	CASSRSDRSAIYEQYF
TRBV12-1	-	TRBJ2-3	CASSLTSPPVSDTQYF
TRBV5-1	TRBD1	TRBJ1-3	CASSLAGTGSGNTIYF
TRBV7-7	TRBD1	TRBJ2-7	CASSSGTGGPYEQYF